Sequencing of this T cell receptor (beta chain) was carried out in a study of shared clonotypes between healthy human individuals. The overall study: The study drew on a couple of women and a few men aged 18 to 49 as donors. CD4 naive and CD4 memory each took three plates per donor, while CD8 naive took two and CD8 memory one. Regarding the study as a whole: Tissues were not sampled, only blood, and their repertoires likely differ.

The protocol was immunoSEQ multiplex PCR, while the TCRdb copy is restricted to in-frame clones and leaves out a portion. This sample has millions of clones; around nine tenths occur once, and the top ten carry roughly 0.15%. From germline, CDR1 is MNHEY and CDR2 SVGAGI. This CDR3 has 14 amino acids. V shed 10 bases and J shed 0 bases, with 15 bases lying between them. Comment on this clone: Antigen unknown.

The chain recombines TRBV6-5 with TRBJ1-1; D is perhaps TRBD1 (6 bases). Specimen: naive CD4+ T cells sorted from blood. Stated subset: CD45RA+ positively selected. This clonotype originated in a young man in good health. CDR3 in amino acids: CATKTGQMNTEAFF. The CDR3 nucleotides are TGTGCCACTAAGACCGGACAGATGAACACTGAAGCTTTCTTT.